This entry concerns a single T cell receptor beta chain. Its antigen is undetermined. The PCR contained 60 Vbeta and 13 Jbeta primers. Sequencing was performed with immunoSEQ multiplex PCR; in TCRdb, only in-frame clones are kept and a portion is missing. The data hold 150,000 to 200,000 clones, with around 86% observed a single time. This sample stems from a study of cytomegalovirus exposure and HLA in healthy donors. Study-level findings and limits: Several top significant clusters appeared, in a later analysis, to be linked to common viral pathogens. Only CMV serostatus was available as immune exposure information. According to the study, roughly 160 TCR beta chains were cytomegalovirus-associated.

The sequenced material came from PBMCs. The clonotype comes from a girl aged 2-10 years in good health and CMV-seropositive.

The CDR3, as DNA: TGTGCCAGCAGTGAATATGGTCGAGGGGGCGATGAGCAGTTCTTC. Amino acid sequence: CASSEYGRGGDEQFF. The V and J genes are TRBV2 and TRBJ2-1; 7 positions match TRBD1. J lost 8 bases, V lost 2 bases, and 9 bases had no gene match. The CDR3 extends over 15 amino acids. The germline V gene encodes CDR1 SNHLY and CDR2 FYNNEI.